This T cell receptor (beta chain) came from a study of CD8+ T cells in alopecia areata. The treatment here: oral pan-JAK inhibitor, 5-10 mg twice daily. Trimming took 0 bases from V and 2 from J, leaving 12 bases between them. Looked up from germline, CDR1 is SGHRS and CDR2 is YFSETQ. The length of the CDR3 is 15 residues. This clone appeared once. cDNA prepared by RNA extraction and subsequent reverse transcription served as the template for sequencing. Clones were sequenced by immunoSEQ multiplex PCR, and TCRdb holds only the in-frame ones, with some missing. The sample records more than 130,000 clones, 75% to 85% being singletons.

The sequencing here drew on CD8+ T cells sorted from blood, taken at week 4, from a patient treated with tofacitinib. The sequence was obtained from a human donor with alopecia areata. The chain is built from TRBV5-1 and TRBJ2-7; D call uncertain. CDR3 region: CASSLGSGPAYEQYF. For the CDR3, the DNA is TGCGCCAGCAGCTTGGGAAGTGGGCCTGCCTACGAGCAGTACTTC.